The rows below give T cell receptor beta chains drawn from one sample of a study of T cells in Graves' hyperthyroidism and ophthalmopathy. TCRdb processed the multiplex PCR reads anew with MiXCR; each CDR3 protein has one entry. Here the sample spans 450,000 to 700,000 distinct CDR3 sequences, 40% to 55% being singletons. Sequencing used peripheral blood or thyroid tissue (not recorded which). Receptors originate from a woman under 30 with Graves' hyperthyroidism. Each CDR3 is given with its conserved first and last residue. The order of the fields is clone size, V gene, J gene, D gene, CDR3 protein, CDR3 DNA. The D gene is left open where the match is weak. Size values are once, few and many counts, or a class for expanded clones, and some rows have none.

many	TRBV4-2	TRBJ2-5	TRBD2	CASSQQSGRALETQYF	TGTGCCAGCAGCCAACAAAGCGGGAGGGCCTTAGAGACCCAGTACTTC
.	TRBV29-1	TRBJ1-5	.	CSPTSGPGNQPQHF	TGCAGCCCGACCAGCGGGCCGGGCAATCAGCCCCAGCATTTT
few	TRBV7-3	TRBJ2-7	TRBD1	CASSSLRDRGSHEQYF	TGTGCCAGCAGCTCCCTGAGGGACAGGGGTTCCCACGAGCAGTACTTC
many	TRBV19	TRBJ1-5	.	CASSIGTLDHQPQHF	TGTGCCAGTAGTATAGGGACATTAGATCATCAGCCCCAGCATTTT
.	TRBV9	TRBJ1-6	TRBD1	CASSGGDSSGNSPLHF	TGTGCCAGCAGCGGGGGGGACAGCTCTGGAAATTCACCCCTCCACTTT
.	TRBV10-3	TRBJ1-6	TRBD1	CAISTGQGISPLHF	TGTGCCATCAGTACGGGACAGGGTATTTCACCCCTCCACTTT
few	TRBV9	TRBJ2-3	.	CASSVMSDTQYF	TGTGCCAGCAGCGTCATGTCAGATACGCAGTATTTT
many	TRBV25-1	TRBJ2-7	TRBD2	CASSEGLEGEQYF	TGTGCCAGCAGTGAAGGACTAGAGGGCGAGCAGTACTTC
many	TRBV2	TRBJ1-1	.	CASSEWETEAFF	TGTGCCAGCAGTGAATGGGAAACTGAAGCTTTCTTT
.	TRBV10-3	TRBJ2-7	TRBD2	CAISASPGLADSSYEQYF	TGTGCCATCAGTGCCTCCCCTGGACTAGCCGACAGCTCCTACGAGCAGTACTTC
.	TRBV15	TRBJ2-6	.	CATTPGGAGANVLTF	TGTGCCACCACCCCCGGAGGGGCTGGGGCCAACGTCCTGACTTTC
many	TRBV29-1	TRBJ2-6	.	CSVRVSGANVLTF	TGCAGCGTTCGGGTCTCTGGGGCCAACGTCCTGACTTTC
.	TRBV29-1	TRBJ2-5	.	CSSPAVPQETQYF	TGCAGCTCACCAGCGGTACCCCAAGAGACCCAGTACTTC
.	TRBV18	TRBJ1-5	.	CASSLRGGGNQPQHF	TGTGCCAGCTCCCTAAGGGGTGGCGGCAATCAGCCCCAGCATTTT
many	TRBV20-1	TRBJ1-5	.	CSAETGGGGNQPQHF	TGCAGTGCCGAAACCGGAGGGGGAGGGAATCAGCCCCAGCATTTT
many	TRBV29-1	TRBJ1-6	TRBD1	CSVAGQGANSPLHF	TGCAGCGTAGCTGGACAGGGGGCTAATTCACCCCTCCACTTT
.	TRBV29-1	TRBJ2-4	.	CSVVGSIQYF	TGCAGCGTTGTAGGAAGCATTCAGTACTTC
.	TRBV11-1	TRBJ2-3	TRBD2	CASRLAGEVNEQYF	TGTGCCAGCCGACTAGCGGGAGAAGTGAATGAGCAGTATTTT
.	TRBV2	TRBJ1-3	TRBD1	CASSEGTGTLYTIYF	TGTGCCAGCAGTGAAGGGACAGGGACGCTCTACACCATATATTTT
few	TRBV29-1	TRBJ2-3	.	CSVETLQDTDTQYF	TGCAGCGTTGAGACTTTACAGGACACAGATACGCAGTATTTT
few	TRBV29-1	TRBJ2-1	TRBD1	CSARDRAASDEQFF	TGCAGCGCCCGGGACAGGGCAGCGTCGGATGAGCAGTTCTTC
.	TRBV7-9	TRBJ1-5	TRBD1	CASSSGTGIAEHF	TGTGCCAGCAGCTCCGGGACAGGGATTGCCGAGCATTTT
few	TRBV7-9	TRBJ2-7	.	CASSYMTRAADEQYF	TGTGCCAGCAGCTACATGACCCGGGCAGCGGACGAGCAGTACTTC
many	TRBV27	TRBJ2-2	TRBD2	CASTLGRGPNTGELFF	TGTGCCAGTACCTTGGGGAGGGGCCCGAACACCGGGGAGCTGTTTTTT
many	TRBV7-9	TRBJ1-1	.	CASSLNQGAFF	TGTGCCAGCAGCCTTAACCAGGGAGCTTTCTTT
.	TRBV5-1	TRBJ2-7	.	CASSLVREQYF	TGCGCCAGCAGCTTGGTCAGAGAGCAGTACTTC
once	TRBV7-2	TRBJ1-2	TRBD1	CASSLWGTEQNYGYTF	TGTGCCAGCAGCTTATGGGGGACAGAGCAGAACTATGGCTACACCTTC
.	TRBV15	TRBJ1-6	.	CATSSYGRYSPLHF	TGTGCCACCAGCAGTTACGGTCGGTATTCACCCCTCCACTTT
many	TRBV6-4	TRBJ2-2	TRBD1	CASSPTGGNTGELFF	TGTGCCAGCAGTCCGACAGGGGGCAACACCGGGGAGCTGTTTTTT
.	TRBV19	TRBJ2-2	TRBD2	CASSMGLADWGGELFF	TGTGCCAGTAGTATGGGACTAGCGGATTGGGGCGGGGAGCTGTTTTTT
many	TRBV7-9	TRBJ1-2	.	CAGDVWVYGYTF	TGTGCCGGCGACGTATGGGTCTATGGCTACACCTTC
many	TRBV2	TRBJ2-7	TRBD2	CASSLTLPGLAVYEQYF	TGTGCCAGCAGTCTAACTCTCCCGGGACTAGCGGTCTACGAGCAGTACTTC
many	TRBV5-1	TRBJ2-5	.	CASTPYRTGGMETQYF	TGCGCCAGCACCCCATACAGAACCGGTGGTATGGAGACCCAGTACTTC
few	TRBV29-1	TRBJ1-2	.	CSVEDSYNYGYTF	TGCAGCGTAGAGGACAGCTATAACTATGGCTACACCTTC
.	TRBV3-1	TRBJ1-3	.	CASTRGNTIYF	TGTGCCAGCACCCGCGGAAACACCATATATTTT
many	TRBV20-1	TRBJ2-5	.	CSAREVAEKETQYF	TGCAGTGCTAGAGAGGTAGCGGAAAAAGAGACCCAGTACTTC
.	TRBV5-1	TRBJ1-2	TRBD1	CASSAGTGTGNTF	TGCGCCAGCAGCGCCGGGACAGGGACTGGAAACACCTTC
.	TRBV7-3	TRBJ2-5	TRBD1	CASRDRTQYF	TGTGCCAGCCGGGACAGGACCCAGTACTTC
many	TRBV29-1	TRBJ2-5	TRBD1	CSVDRTGTETQYF	TGCAGCGTCGATAGGACAGGGACAGAGACCCAGTACTTC
many	TRBV19	TRBJ1-1	.	CASDDSPGTEAFF	TGTGCCAGTGACGACAGTCCGGGCACTGAAGCTTTCTTT
.	TRBV20-1	TRBJ2-7	TRBD2	CSASGLAGVRAGEQYF	TGCAGTGCTAGCGGACTAGCGGGAGTTCGGGCCGGCGAGCAGTACTTC
many	TRBV3-1	TRBJ2-5	.	CASRGMAETETQYF	TGTGCCAGCAGGGGGATGGCAGAAACAGAGACCCAGTACTTC
.	TRBV28	TRBJ2-5	TRBD1	CASTTGGAGWTQYF	TGTGCCAGCACCACAGGGGGCGCGGGTTGGACCCAGTACTTC
few	TRBV25-1	TRBJ2-7	.	CASSESGTYEQYF	TGTGCCAGCAGTGAATCTGGGACCTACGAGCAGTACTTC
.	TRBV29-1	TRBJ2-5	TRBD2	CSVTGLAGGPIAETQYF	TGCAGCGTAACCGGACTAGCGGGAGGGCCGATCGCAGAGACCCAGTACTTC
.	TRBV29-1	TRBJ2-5	.	CSSDPRKETQYF	TGCAGCTCAGACCCGAGGAAGGAGACCCAGTACTTC
.	TRBV20-1	TRBJ2-7	.	CSAKGEQYF	TGCAGTGCTAAGGGGGAGCAGTACTTC
many	TRBV4-3	TRBJ2-5	TRBD1	CASSPGQGEEETQYF	TGCGCCAGCAGCCCAGGACAGGGGGAGGAAGAGACCCAGTACTTC
.	TRBV19	TRBJ1-5	TRBD1	CASSKTGGRQPQHF	TGTGCCAGTAGTAAGACAGGGGGACGTCAGCCCCAGCATTTT
few	TRBV5-8	TRBJ1-1	.	CASTLLKGMNTEAFF	TGTGCCAGCACCCTTTTAAAGGGAATGAACACTGAAGCTTTCTTT
many	TRBV19	TRBJ1-5	.	CASSIGQYRNQPQHF	TGTGCCAGTAGTATTGGACAGTACAGGAATCAGCCCCAGCATTTT
.	TRBV20-1	TRBJ1-1	TRBD1	CSAISDRVNTEAFF	TGCAGTGCTATTAGCGACAGGGTGAACACTGAAGCTTTCTTT
many	TRBV3-1	TRBJ2-7	.	CASSQDIAAYEQYF	TGTGCCAGCAGCCAAGATATAGCGGCGTACGAGCAGTACTTC